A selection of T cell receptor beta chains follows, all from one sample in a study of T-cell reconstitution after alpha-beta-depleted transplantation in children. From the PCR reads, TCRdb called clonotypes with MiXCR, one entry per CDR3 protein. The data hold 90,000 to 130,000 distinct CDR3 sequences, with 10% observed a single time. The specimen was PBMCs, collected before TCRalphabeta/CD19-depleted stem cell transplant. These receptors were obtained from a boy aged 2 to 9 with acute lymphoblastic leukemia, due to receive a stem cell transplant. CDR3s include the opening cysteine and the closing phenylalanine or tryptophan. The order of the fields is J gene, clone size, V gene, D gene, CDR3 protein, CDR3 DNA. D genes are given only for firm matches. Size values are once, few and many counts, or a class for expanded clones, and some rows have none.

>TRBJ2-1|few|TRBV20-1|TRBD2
CSARGTSGTNEQFF
TGCAGTGCTAGAGGGACTAGCGGGACCAATGAGCAGTTCTTC
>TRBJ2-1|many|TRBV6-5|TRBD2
CASSYRGGRGSYNEQFF
TGTGCCAGCAGTTACCGAGGCGGGAGGGGTTCCTACAATGAGCAGTTCTTC
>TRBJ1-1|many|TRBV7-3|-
CASRYDGELNTEAFF
TGTGCCAGCAGGTATGACGGGGAATTGAACACTGAAGCTTTCTTT
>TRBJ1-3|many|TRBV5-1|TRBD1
CASSPETGTGETIYF
TGCGCCAGCAGTCCCGAAACCGGGACAGGAGAGACCATATATTTT
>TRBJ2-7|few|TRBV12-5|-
CASGFRGVGQRYEQYF
TGTGCTAGTGGTTTTCGCGGGGTCGGGCAGCGCTACGAGCAGTACTTC
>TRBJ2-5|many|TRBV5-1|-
CASSFGERETQYF
TGCGCCAGCAGCTTCGGGGAGAGAGAGACCCAGTACTTC
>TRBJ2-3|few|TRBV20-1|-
CSARDPVSWVPYF
TGCAGTGCTAGAGACCCAGTGAGTTGGGTCCCGTATTTT
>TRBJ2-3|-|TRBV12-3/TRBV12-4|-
CASSNGRGASTDTQYF
TGTGCCAGCAGTAACGGTAGGGGGGCTAGCACAGATACGCAGTATTTT
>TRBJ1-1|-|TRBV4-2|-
CASSQDRTNTEAFF
TGTGCCAGCAGCCAGGACAGAACCAACACTGAAGCTTTCTTT
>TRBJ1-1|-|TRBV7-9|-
CASSRIGATEAFF
TGTGCCAGCAGCCGAATAGGGGCCACTGAAGCTTTCTTT
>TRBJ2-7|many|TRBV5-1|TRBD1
CASSLLTGGSYEQYF
TGCGCCAGCAGCTTGTTGACAGGGGGGTCCTACGAGCAGTACTTC
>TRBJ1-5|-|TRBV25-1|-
CASSERGNNQPQHF
TGTGCCAGCAGTGAAAGGGGGAACAATCAGCCCCAGCATTTT
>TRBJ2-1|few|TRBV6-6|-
CASNLDSYNEQFF
TGTGCCAGCAACTTGGACAGTTACAATGAGCAGTTCTTC
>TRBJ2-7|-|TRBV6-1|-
CASNRGVSYEQYF
TGTGCCAGCAATAGGGGGGTTTCCTACGAGCAGTACTTC
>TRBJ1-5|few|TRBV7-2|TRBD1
CASSHQVLSGTGGFSNQPQHF
TGTGCCAGCAGCCACCAAGTACTATCCGGGACAGGGGGATTTAGCAATCAGCCCCAGCATTTT
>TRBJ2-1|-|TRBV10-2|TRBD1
CASSVWDRRDNEQFF
TGCGCCAGCAGTGTGTGGGACAGGAGAGACAATGAGCAGTTCTTC
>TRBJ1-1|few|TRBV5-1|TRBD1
CASSLRGPNTEAFF
TGCGCCAGCAGCTTAAGGGGGCCGAACACTGAAGCTTTCTTT
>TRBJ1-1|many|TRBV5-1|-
CASSLGAGTNTEAFF
TGCGCCAGCAGCTTGGGGGCCGGGACGAACACTGAAGCTTTCTTT
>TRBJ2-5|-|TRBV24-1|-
CATSGITGRETQYF
TGTGCCACCAGTGGTATCACAGGGAGAGAGACCCAGTACTTC
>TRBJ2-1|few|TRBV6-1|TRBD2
CASSETGGGYNEQFF
TGTGCCAGCAGTGAAACGGGAGGAGGGTACAATGAGCAGTTCTTC
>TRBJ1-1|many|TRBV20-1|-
CSARDRWYMNTEAFF
TGCAGTGCTAGAGACCGCTGGTATATGAACACTGAAGCTTTCTTT
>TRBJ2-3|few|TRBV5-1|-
CASSSIRGTDTQYF
TGCGCCAGCAGCTCAATAAGGGGTACAGATACGCAGTATTTT
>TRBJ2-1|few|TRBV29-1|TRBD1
CSDHRGLGEQFF
TGCAGCGACCACAGGGGGCTGGGTGAGCAGTTCTTC
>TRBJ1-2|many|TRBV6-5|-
CASSPDSNYGYTF
TGTGCCAGCAGCCCCGACAGTAACTATGGCTACACCTTC
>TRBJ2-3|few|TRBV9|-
CASSVDRDTQYF
TGTGCCAGCAGCGTAGACAGAGATACGCAGTATTTT
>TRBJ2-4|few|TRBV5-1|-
CASSFGSGTGRLPLNIQYF
TGCGCCAGCAGCTTTGGGAGCGGAACAGGCCGACTCCCCTTAAACATTCAGTACTTC
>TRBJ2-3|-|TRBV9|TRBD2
CASSPSGGRSTDTQYF
TGTGCCAGCAGCCCTTCGGGGGGGCGGAGCACAGATACGCAGTATTTT
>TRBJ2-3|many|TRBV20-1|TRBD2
CSASLAGGPDTQYF
TGCAGTGCTAGTTTGGCGGGAGGGCCCGATACGCAGTATTTT
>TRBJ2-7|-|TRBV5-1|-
CASSLRTAADEQYF
TGCGCCAGCAGCCTCAGGACAGCGGCCGACGAGCAGTACTTC
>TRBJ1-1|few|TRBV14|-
CASSPLSEAFF
TGTGCCAGCAGCCCACTCTCAGAAGCTTTCTTT
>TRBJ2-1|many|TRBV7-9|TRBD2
CASSRRRLAGGDNEQFF
TGTGCCAGCAGCAGGCGTCGACTAGCGGGAGGGGACAATGAGCAGTTCTTC
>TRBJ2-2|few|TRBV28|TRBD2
CASSLPGTTPGTGELFF
TGTGCCAGCAGTCTCCCCGGGACTACCCCGGGCACCGGGGAGCTGTTTTTT
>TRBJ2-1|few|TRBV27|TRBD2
CASSLIRTSASSYNEQFF
TGTGCCAGCAGTCTCATCCGGACTAGCGCGAGCTCCTACAATGAGCAGTTCTTC
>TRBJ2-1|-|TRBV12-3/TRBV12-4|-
CASREGGYNEQFF
TGTGCCAGCAGGGAGGGGGGCTACAATGAGCAGTTCTTC
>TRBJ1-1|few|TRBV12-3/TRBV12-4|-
CASSPRGGMTEAFF
TGTGCCAGCAGTCCCCGCGGGGGCATGACTGAAGCTTTCTTT
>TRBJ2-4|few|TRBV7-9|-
CASSLFEGGVKNIQYF
TGTGCCAGCAGCTTATTTGAGGGCGGAGTCAAAAACATTCAGTACTTC
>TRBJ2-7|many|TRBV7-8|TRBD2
CASSWSGRSYEQYF
TGTGCCAGCAGCTGGAGCGGGAGATCCTACGAGCAGTACTTC
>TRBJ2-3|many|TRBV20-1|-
CSANEGRLTDTQYF
TGCAGTGCTAACGAGGGCCGCCTTACAGATACGCAGTATTTT
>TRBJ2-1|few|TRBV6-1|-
CASSGTGGSYNEQFF
TGTGCCAGCAGTGGGACAGGAGGGTCCTACAATGAGCAGTTCTTC
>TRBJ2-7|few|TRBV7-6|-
CASSPGHGYEQYF
TGTGCCAGCAGCCCGGGACACGGGTACGAGCAGTACTTC